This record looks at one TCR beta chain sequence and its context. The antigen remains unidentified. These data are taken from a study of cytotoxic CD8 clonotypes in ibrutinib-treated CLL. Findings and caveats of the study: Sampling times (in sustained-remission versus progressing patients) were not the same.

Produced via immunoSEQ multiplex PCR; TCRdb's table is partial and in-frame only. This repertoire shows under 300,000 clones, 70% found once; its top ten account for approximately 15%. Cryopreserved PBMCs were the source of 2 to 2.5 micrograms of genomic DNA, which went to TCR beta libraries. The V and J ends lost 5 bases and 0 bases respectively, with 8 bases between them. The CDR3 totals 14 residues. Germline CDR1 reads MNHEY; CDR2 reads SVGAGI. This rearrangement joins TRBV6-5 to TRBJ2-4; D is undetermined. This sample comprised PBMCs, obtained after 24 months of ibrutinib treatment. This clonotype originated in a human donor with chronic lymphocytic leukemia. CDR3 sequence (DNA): TGTGCCAGCAGTACTCAACTAGCCAAAAACATTCAGTACTTC. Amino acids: CASSTQLAKNIQYF.